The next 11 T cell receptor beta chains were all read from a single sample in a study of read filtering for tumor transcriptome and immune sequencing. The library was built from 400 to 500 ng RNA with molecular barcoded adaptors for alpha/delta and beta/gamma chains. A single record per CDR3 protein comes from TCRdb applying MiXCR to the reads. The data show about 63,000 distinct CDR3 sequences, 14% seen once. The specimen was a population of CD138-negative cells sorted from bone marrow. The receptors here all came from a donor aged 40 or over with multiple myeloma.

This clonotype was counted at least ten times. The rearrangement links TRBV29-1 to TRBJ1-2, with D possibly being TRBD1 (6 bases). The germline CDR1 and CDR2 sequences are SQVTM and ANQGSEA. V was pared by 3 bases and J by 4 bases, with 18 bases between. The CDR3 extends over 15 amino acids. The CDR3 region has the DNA TGCAGCGTTGACCGTAACGCACAGGGTCCCTATGGCTACACCTTC. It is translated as CSVDRNAQGPYGYTF.

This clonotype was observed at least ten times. The CDR3 region has the DNA TGCGCCAGCATGACGGGGGCGGACAGACAGGTCGAGGCTGGGGCCAACGTCCTGACTTTC. Translating it yields CASMTGADRQVEAGANVLTF. The rearrangement uses TRBV23-1 and TRBJ2-6; D could derive from TRBD1 or TRBD2 (6 bases each). TRBV23-1 is labeled an ORF, and its function is uncertain. V was clipped by 7 bases and J by 2 bases, with 27 bases between them. CDR3 length equals 20 residues.

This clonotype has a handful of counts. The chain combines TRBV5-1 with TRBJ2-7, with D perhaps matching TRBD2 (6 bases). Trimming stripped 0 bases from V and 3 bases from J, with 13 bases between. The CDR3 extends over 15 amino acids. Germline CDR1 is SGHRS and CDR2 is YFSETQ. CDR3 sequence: CASSLVGGGNYEQYF. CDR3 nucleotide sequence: TGCGCCAGCAGCTTGGTCGGGGGAGGAAACTACGAGCAGTACTTC.

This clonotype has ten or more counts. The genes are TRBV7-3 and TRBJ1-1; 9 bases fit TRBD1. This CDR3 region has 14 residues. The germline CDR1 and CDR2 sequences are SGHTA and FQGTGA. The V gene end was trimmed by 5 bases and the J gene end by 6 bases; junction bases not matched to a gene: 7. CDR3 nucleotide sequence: TGTGCCAGCAGCCCACAGGACAGGGGCTCTGAAGCTTTCTTT. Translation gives CASSPQDRGSEAFF.

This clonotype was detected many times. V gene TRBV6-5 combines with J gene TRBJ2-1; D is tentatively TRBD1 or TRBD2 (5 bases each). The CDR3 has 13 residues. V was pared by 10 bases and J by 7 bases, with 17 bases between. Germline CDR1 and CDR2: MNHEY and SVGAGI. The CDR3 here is CATRSGTTNEQFF. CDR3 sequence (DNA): TGTGCCACACGATCCGGGACGACTAATGAGCAGTTCTTC.

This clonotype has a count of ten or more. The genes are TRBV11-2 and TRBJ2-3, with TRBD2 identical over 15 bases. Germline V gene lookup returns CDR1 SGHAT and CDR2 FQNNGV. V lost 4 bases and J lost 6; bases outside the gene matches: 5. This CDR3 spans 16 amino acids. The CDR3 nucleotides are TGTGCCAGCAGCTGGGGACTAGCGGGAGGCGGGGATACGCAGTATTTT. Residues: CASSWGLAGGGDTQYF.

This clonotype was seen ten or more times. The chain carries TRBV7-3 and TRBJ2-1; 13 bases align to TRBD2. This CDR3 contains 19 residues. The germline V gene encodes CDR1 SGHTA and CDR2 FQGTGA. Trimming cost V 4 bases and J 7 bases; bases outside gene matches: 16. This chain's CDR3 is CASSSRTSGSSSSRNEQFF. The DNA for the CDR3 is TGTGCCAGCAGCTCCAGGACTAGCGGGAGCTCTTCATCACGGAATGAGCAGTTCTTC.

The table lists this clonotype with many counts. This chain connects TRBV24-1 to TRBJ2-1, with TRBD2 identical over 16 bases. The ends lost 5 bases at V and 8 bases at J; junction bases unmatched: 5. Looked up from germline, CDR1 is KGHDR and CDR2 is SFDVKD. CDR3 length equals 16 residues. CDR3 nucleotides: TGTGCCACCAGTGTCGCGGGGACTAGCGGGAGGGATGAGCAGTTCTTC. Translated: CATSVAGTSGRDEQFF.

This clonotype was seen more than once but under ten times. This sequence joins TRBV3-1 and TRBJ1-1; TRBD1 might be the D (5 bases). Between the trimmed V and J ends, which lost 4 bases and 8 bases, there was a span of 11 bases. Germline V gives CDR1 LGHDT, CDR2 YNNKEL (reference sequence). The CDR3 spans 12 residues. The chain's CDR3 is CASSLTVSEAFF. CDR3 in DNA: TGTGCCAGCAGCCTGACAGTAAGCGAAGCTTTCTTT.

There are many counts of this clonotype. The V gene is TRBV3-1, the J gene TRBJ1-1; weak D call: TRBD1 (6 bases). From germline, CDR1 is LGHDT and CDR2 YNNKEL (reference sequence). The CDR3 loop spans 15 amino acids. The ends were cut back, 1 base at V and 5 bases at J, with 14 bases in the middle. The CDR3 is CASSQGARGTTEAFF. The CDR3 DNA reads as TGTGCCAGCAGCCAAGGCGCCAGGGGAACTACTGAAGCTTTCTTT.

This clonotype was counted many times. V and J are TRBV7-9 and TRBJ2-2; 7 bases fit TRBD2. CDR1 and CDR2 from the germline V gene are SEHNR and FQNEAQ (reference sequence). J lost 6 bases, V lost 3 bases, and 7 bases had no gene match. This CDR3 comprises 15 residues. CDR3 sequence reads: CASSLAGVFAGELFF. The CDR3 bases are TGTGCCAGCAGCTTGGCGGGAGTTTTTGCCGGGGAGCTGTTTTTT.